A single sample gave rise to the 25 T cell receptor beta chains below, sequenced in a study of cytomegalovirus exposure and HLA in healthy donors. Sequenced by immunoSEQ multiplex PCR; TCRdb stores in-frame clones only, minus some. The sample lists about 140,000 clones; roughly nine tenths were seen once. Sequences were obtained from PBMCs. The origin of the receptors is a man aged 18 to 30 in good health and CMV-seronegative.

This chain connects TRBV5-1 to TRBJ2-1; 8 positions agree with TRBD2. The CDR3 length is 12 residues. Germline values: CDR1 SGHRS, CDR2 YFSETQ. V dropped 3 bases and J dropped 9; count of bases not matched to a gene: 2. CDR3 bases: TGCGCCAGCAGCTCCGGGACTAGTGAGCAGTTCTTC. Protein sequence: CASSSGTSEQFF. Full variable domain (rest looked up from reference TRBV5-1 and TRBJ2-1): KAGVTQTPRYLIKTRGQQVTLSCSPISGHRSVSWYQQTPGQGLQFLFEYFSETQRNKGNFPGRFSGRQFSNSRSEMNVSTLELGDSALYLCASSSGTSEQFFGPGTRLTVL.

This chain uses TRBV10-3 with TRBJ1-2; 7 bases match TRBD1. The trim removed 2 bases at V and 7 bases at J, leaving 7 bases unmatched. CDR3 length: 14 residues. Per the germline V gene, CDR1 is ENHRY and CDR2 is SYGVKD. The CDR3 reads CAISEPRGLSGYTF. CDR3 DNA: TGTGCCATCAGTGAGCCCAGGGGGTTAAGTGGCTACACCTTC.

The genes are TRBV9 and TRBJ1-2, with D possibly matching TRBD1 (6 bases). V was clipped by 4 bases and J by 4 bases, with 14 bases between them. The CDR3 sequence is 14 residues long. Germline CDR1 SGDLS, CDR2 YYNGEE. The CDR3 coding sequence is TGTGCCAGCAGCCCACAGGGTTTCGGCTATGGCTACACCTTC. Residues: CASSPQGFGYGYTF.

This clone came up once. The chain recombines TRBV5-3 with TRBJ2-1, with 10 bases aligning to TRBD2. TRBV5-3 is recorded as an ORF, its role being uncertain. This CDR3 region has 15 residues. The V gene end was trimmed by 2 bases and the J gene end by 3 bases; junction bases not matched to a gene: 2. The CDR3 coding sequence is TGTGCCAGAAGCTTAACTAGCGGGATCTACAATGAGCAGTTCTTC. Its translation is CARSLTSGIYNEQFF.

V and J are TRBV7-2 and TRBJ1-6; tentatively, D is TRBD1 (6 bases). Germline CDR1 reads SGHTA; CDR2 reads FQGNSA. The germline V and J ends were trimmed by 2 bases and 6 bases, with 14 bases remaining between them. This CDR3 region has 16 residues. The CDR3 DNA is TGTGCCAGCAGCTTAATGACCCACAGGGCTAATTCACCCCTCCACTTT. It encodes CASSLMTHRANSPLHF.

This clone was recorded once. The chain is built from TRBV9 and TRBJ2-3; 7 nucleotides align to TRBD2. CDR3 length: 15 residues. J gave up 6 bases and V 4 bases, and 11 bases lay outside the gene matches. Per germline, CDR1 SGDLS and CDR2 YYNGEE. CDR3 sequence: CASSISGRRFDTQYF. The CDR3 region has the DNA TGTGCCAGCAGCATATCCGGGAGGAGGTTCGATACGCAGTATTTT. The full variable domain, completed using reference TRBV9 and TRBJ2-3, is DSGVTQTPKHLITATGQRVTLRCSPRSGDLSVYWYQQSLDQGLQFLIQYYNGEERAKGNILERFSAQQFPDLHSELNLSSLELGDSALYFCASSISGRRFDTQYFGPGTRLTVL.

This clone was detected only a few times. The rearrangement links TRBV5-1 to TRBJ1-6; weak D call: TRBD1 (5 bases). V gave up 0 bases and J gave up 7 bases, with 5 bases separating them. Germline CDR1 reads SGHRS; CDR2 reads YFSETQ. The CDR3 sequence is 13 residues long. The CDR3 DNA sequence: TGCGCCAGCAGCTTGGGACAGAATTCACCCCTCCACTTT. It encodes CASSLGQNSPLHF.

The gene calls are TRBV6-5 and TRBJ2-5; TRBD2 is a possible D gene (6 bases). V gave up 0 bases and J gave up 4 bases, with 15 bases separating them. The CDR3 runs to 16 residues. The germline V gene encodes CDR1 MNHEY and CDR2 SVGAGI. The CDR3 region is CASSYSRQPGGETQYF. The CDR3 DNA follows: TGTGCCAGCAGTTACTCGAGACAGCCCGGGGGAGAGACCCAGTACTTC.

The chain joins TRBV27 to TRBJ2-7; TRBD2 might be the D (6 bases). CDR1 and CDR2 (germline): MNHEY, SMNVEV (reference sequence). V was pared by 5 bases and J by 2 bases, with 10 bases between. This CDR3 spans 13 amino acids. The CDR3 sequence: CASSRPGAYEQYF. The CDR3 nucleotides are TGTGCCAGCAGTCGCCCGGGAGCCTACGAGCAGTACTTC.

This rearrangement joins TRBV6-5 to TRBJ1-2, with 7 bases identical to TRBD1. V lost 6 bases to trimming and J lost 4 bases; unmatched junction nucleotides: 11. The CDR3 has 15 amino acids. Per the germline V gene, CDR1 is MNHEY and CDR2 is SVGAGI. CDR3 DNA: TGTGCCAGCAGAGACCGGGACAGATCCTTCTATGGCTACACCTTC. Its translation: CASRDRDRSFYGYTF.

This rearrangement joins TRBV30 to TRBJ2-1; D possibly corresponds to TRBD2 (5 bases). The CDR3 is made up of 13 amino acids. The germline V gene encodes CDR1 GTSNPN and CDR2 SVGIG (reference sequence). Trimming cost V 4 bases and J 0 bases, with 7 bases left between them. Here the CDR3 reads CAWKRGSYNEQFF. The CDR3 DNA follows: TGTGCCTGGAAACGGGGCTCCTACAATGAGCAGTTCTTC.

V gene TRBV7-9 combines with J gene TRBJ2-5; D is possibly TRBD1 (6 bases). The CDR3 is 14 amino acids. The V and J ends lost 6 bases and 4 bases respectively, with 15 bases between them. From germline, CDR1 is SEHNR and CDR2 FQNEAQ (reference sequence). The CDR3 nucleotides are TGTGCCAGCAGAAACGTAGGGGGTGGAGAGACCCAGTACTTC. It specifies CASRNVGGGETQYF.

The rearrangement joins TRBV5-1 to TRBJ1-2; maybe TRBD1 (5 bases). Germline V gene lookup returns CDR1 SGHRS and CDR2 YFSETQ. The CDR3 consists of 13 residues. V lost 0 bases to trimming and J lost 5 bases, with 8 bases between them. CDR3 sequence reads: CASSLEQEYGYTF. CDR3 DNA: TGCGCCAGCAGCTTGGAACAGGAATATGGCTACACCTTC.

The chain couples TRBV13 to TRBJ2-1; 10 bases match TRBD2. Germline CDR1 and CDR2: PRHDT and FYEKMQ (reference sequence). The V and J ends lost 4 bases and 0 bases, in that order; junction bases with no gene match: 3. This CDR3 is 16 amino acids long. CDR3 in amino acids: CASSSLAGVSYNEQFF. Written as DNA, the CDR3 is TGTGCCAGCAGCTCCCTAGCGGGAGTCTCCTACAATGAGCAGTTCTTC. The full variable domain, rest sourced from reference TRBV13 and TRBJ2-1, is AAGVIQSPRHLIKEKRETATLKCYPIPRHDTVYWYQQGPGQDPQFLISFYEKMQSDKGSIPDRFSAQQFSDYHSELNMSSLELGDSALYFCASSSLAGVSYNEQFFGPGTRLTVL.

This rearrangement joins TRBV7-8 to TRBJ2-7; the D gene is possibly TRBD2 (5 bases). Germline V gene lookup returns CDR1 SGHVS and CDR2 FQNEAQ. V was shortened by 0 bases and J by 6 bases, with 15 bases between the two germline ends. This CDR3 is 15 amino acids long. CDR3 in amino acids: CASSLARWRSGEQYF. The DNA for the CDR3 is TGTGCCAGCAGCTTAGCGCGTTGGAGGTCGGGCGAGCAGTACTTC.

This rearrangement joins TRBV19 to TRBJ1-3, with D possibly TRBD1 on 6 matching bases. This CDR3 spans 16 amino acids. From germline, CDR1 is LNHDA and CDR2 SQIVND (reference sequence). V lost 0 bases to trimming and J lost 8 bases, with 17 bases between them. The CDR3 DNA reads as TGTGCCAGTAGTATAGATCCGACAGGTCGTGTAGACACCATATATTTT. Protein product: CASSIDPTGRVDTIYF.

V is TRBV5-1 and J is TRBJ1-1; a weak D match, TRBD1 (5 bases). CDR1 SGHRS and CDR2 YFSETQ come from the germline V gene. This CDR3 has 16 amino acids. Trimming left V 2 bases short and J 1 base short, with 15 bases between. This chain's CDR3 is CASSFPFGGGNTEAFF. Written as DNA, the CDR3 is TGCGCCAGCAGCTTTCCTTTCGGGGGAGGGAACACTGAAGCTTTCTTT.

The chain carries TRBV19 and TRBJ2-2, with no clear D. The CDR3 is 12 amino acids. CDR1 is LNHDA, CDR2 SQIVND, per germline (reference sequence). Trimming cost V 7 bases and J 6 bases, with 9 bases left between them. CDR3 nucleotide sequence: TGTGCCAGTACCACAGTGGCCGGGGAGCTGTTTTTT. Translating it yields CASTTVAGELFF.

The sample holds a few counts of this clone. The chain links TRBV6-6 to TRBJ1-2; D might be TRBD1 (5 bases). This CDR3 contains 13 residues. Germline V gene lookup returns CDR1 MNHNY and CDR2 SVGAGI (reference sequence). V was clipped by 6 bases and J by 2 bases, with 10 bases between them. In DNA, the CDR3 is TGTGCCAGCAGACGCGGGACGAACTATGGCTACACCTTC. Translation gives CASRRGTNYGYTF.

Here the CDR3 reads CAWSASYGELFF. The DNA for the CDR3 is TGTGCCTGGAGTGCCTCCTACGGGGAGCTGTTTTTT. The chain joins TRBV30 to TRBJ2-2; D remains unclear. The CDR3 consists of 12 residues. Germline V CDR1 and CDR2: GTSNPN, SVGIG (reference sequence). Trimming cost V 1 base and J 7 bases, with 7 bases left between them.

The genes are TRBV5-6 and TRBJ1-5, with TRBD1 as a possible D gene (6 bases). Germline-derived CDR1 and CDR2 are SGHDT and YYEEEE. V was shortened by 2 bases and J by 3 bases, with 9 bases between the two germline ends. There are 14 residues in the CDR3. This CDR3 is CASSFTGLNQPQHF. The CDR3 DNA reads as TGTGCCAGCAGCTTTACAGGGCTCAATCAGCCCCAGCATTTT.

The genes are TRBV18 and TRBJ2-2, with 9 bases aligning to TRBD1. V trimming: 2 bases; J trimming: 4 bases; junction bases outside the gene matches: 5. This CDR3 is 16 amino acids long. CDR1 and CDR2 (germline): KGHSH, LQKENI. For the CDR3, the DNA is TGTGCCAGCTCACCAATGGGACAGGGAGGCACCGGGGAGCTGTTTTTT. Translation: CASSPMGQGGTGELFF. The full variable domain, completed using reference TRBV18 and TRBJ2-2, is NAGVMQNPRHLVRRRGQEARLRCSPMKGHSHVYWYRQLPEEGLKFMVYLQKENIIDESGMPKERFSAEFPKEGPSILRIQQVVRGDSAAYFCASSPMGQGGTGELFFGEGSRLTVL.

V gene TRBV5-6 combines with J gene TRBJ1-1, with unresolved D. This CDR3 is built from 17 residues. Trimming stripped 3 bases from V and 0 bases from J, with 18 bases between. Germline V gene sequence: CDR1 SGHDT, CDR2 YYEEEE. The CDR3 protein is CASSSPTIQQMNTEAFF. DNA for the CDR3: TGTGCCAGCAGCTCGCCCACCATACAGCAGATGAACACTGAAGCTTTCTTT.

The chain employs TRBV7-2 and TRBJ2-3; D unresolved. This CDR3 has 10 residues. V shed 4 bases and J shed 10 bases, with 6 bases lying between them. Germline-derived CDR1 and CDR2 are SGHTA and FQGNSA. The CDR3 reads CASSSVAQYF. CDR3 DNA: TGTGCCAGCAGCTCGGTCGCGCAGTATTTT.

The chain employs TRBV4-2 and TRBJ2-7, with a weak D call TRBD2 (6 bases). The germline V gene has CDR1 LGHNA and CDR2 YNFKEQ. This CDR3 spans 13 amino acids. Trimming removed 0 bases from V and 4 bases from J, with 7 bases in between. The CDR3 DNA follows: TGTGCCAGCAGCCAAGATGGGACTTACGAGCAGTACTTC. It encodes CASSQDGTYEQYF.